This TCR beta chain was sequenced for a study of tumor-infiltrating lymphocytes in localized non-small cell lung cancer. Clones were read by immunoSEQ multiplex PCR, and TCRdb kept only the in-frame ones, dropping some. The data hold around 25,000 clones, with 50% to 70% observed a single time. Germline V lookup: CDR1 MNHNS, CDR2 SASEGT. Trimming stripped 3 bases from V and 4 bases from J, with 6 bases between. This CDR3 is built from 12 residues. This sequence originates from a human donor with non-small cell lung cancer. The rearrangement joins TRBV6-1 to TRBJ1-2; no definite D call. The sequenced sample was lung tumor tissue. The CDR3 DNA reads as TGTGCCAGCAGTGAGAACAGCTATGGCTACACCTTC. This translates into CASSENSYGYTF.